This record concerns one TCR beta chain sequence. The sample originates from a study of blood T cell repertoires in COVID-19. Study information: T cells, B-cell-depleted T cells, or PBMCs supplied cDNA or gDNA.

Deletions cut 7 bases from V and 4 bases from J, with 12 bases between. The CDR3 sequence is 13 residues long. Per germline, CDR1 MNHNY and CDR2 SVGAGI (reference sequence). How the authors handled the data: Nucleated cell number was recorded as an estimate derived from reference gene primer amplification. TCRdb keeps only in-frame clones here, not all; method: immunoSEQ multiplex PCR. That table supplies the V and J calls and clone size; D and trimming were determined from the DNA. In the table there are 200,000 to 250,000 clones, roughly 84% of which are singletons. This sequence originates from a woman older than 75 with active or convalescent COVID-19. The chain joins TRBV6-6 to TRBJ2-3; D gene uncertain. The sample consisted of peripheral blood. The CDR3 region has the DNA TGTGCCAGCACCCTCGGCGGCGCAGATACGCAGTATTTT. Its translation is CASTLGGADTQYF.